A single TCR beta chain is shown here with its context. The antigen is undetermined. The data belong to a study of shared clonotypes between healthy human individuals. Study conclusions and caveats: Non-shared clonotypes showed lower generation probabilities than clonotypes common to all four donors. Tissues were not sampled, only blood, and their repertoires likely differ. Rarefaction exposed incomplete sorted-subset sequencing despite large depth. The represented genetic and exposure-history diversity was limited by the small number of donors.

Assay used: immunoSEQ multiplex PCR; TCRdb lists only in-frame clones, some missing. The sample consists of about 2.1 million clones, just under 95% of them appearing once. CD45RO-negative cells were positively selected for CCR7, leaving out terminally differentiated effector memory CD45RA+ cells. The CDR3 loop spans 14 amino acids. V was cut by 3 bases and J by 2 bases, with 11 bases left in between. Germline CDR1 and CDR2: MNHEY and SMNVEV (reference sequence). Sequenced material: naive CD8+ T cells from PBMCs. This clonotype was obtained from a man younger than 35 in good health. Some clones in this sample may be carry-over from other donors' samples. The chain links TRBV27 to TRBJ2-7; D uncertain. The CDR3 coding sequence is TGTGCCAGCAGTTTCCTAGGTACCCCCTACGAGCAGTACTTC. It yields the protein CASSFLGTPYEQYF.